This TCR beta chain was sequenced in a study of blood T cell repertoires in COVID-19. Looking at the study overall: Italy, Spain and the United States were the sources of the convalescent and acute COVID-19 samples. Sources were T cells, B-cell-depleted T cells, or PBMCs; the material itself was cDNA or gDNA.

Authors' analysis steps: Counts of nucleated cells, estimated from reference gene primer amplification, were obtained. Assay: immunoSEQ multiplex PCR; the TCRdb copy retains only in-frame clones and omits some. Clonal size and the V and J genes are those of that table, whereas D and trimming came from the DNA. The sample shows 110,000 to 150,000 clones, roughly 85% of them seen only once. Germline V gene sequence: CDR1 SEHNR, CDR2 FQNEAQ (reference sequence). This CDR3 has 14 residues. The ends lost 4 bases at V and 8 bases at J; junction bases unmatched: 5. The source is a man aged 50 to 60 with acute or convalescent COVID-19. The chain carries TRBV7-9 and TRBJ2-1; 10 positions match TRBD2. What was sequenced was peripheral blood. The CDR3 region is CASSSSGTSDEQFF. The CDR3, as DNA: TGTGCCAGCAGCTCATCCGGGACTAGCGATGAGCAGTTCTTC.